The sequence of this T cell receptor (beta chain) was determined in a study of shared clonotypes between healthy human individuals. CDR1 is MNHEY, CDR2 SMNVEV, per germline (reference sequence). This CDR3 contains 13 residues. V was pared by 3 bases and J by 3 bases, with 7 bases between. Findings and limits, study-wide: Inspection by rarefaction showed sorted-subset sequencing to be incomplete despite large depth.

CD45RO-negative, CCR7-positively selected cells formed the naive CD8 fraction, excluding terminally differentiated effector memory CD45RA+ cells. In the sorted-subset replicate PCRs, 150 to 250 ng DNA, roughly 29,000 T cell genomes, was used. Assay used: immunoSEQ multiplex PCR; TCRdb lists only in-frame clones, some missing. This repertoire shows some 800,000 clones, 80% to 95% found once; its top ten account for around 24%. Notes on this clone: Its antigen is as yet unknown.

The sequence was obtained from a man aged 25 to 40 in good health. The specimen was naive CD8+ T cells sorted from blood. The genes are TRBV27 and TRBJ2-3; D is unclear. The CDR3 DNA reads as TGTGCCAGCAGTTTGAAAGGGACAGATACGCAGTATTTT. It specifies CASSLKGTDTQYF.